The 6 T cell receptor beta chains listed next were all sequenced from one sample in a study of T cells in Graves' hyperthyroidism and ophthalmopathy. Amplification of TCR beta CDR3 regions used RNA as the template. Primed by the HTBI set, a first-round RT-PCR was run on the TCR CDR3. TCRdb itself ran the multiplex PCR reads through MiXCR, one entry per CDR3 protein. The sample shows about 580,000 distinct CDR3 sequences, roughly 46% of them seen only once. The sequenced sample consisted of peripheral blood or thyroid tissue (not recorded which). The source is a woman younger than 30 with Graves' hyperthyroidism.

V is TRBV7-2 and J is TRBJ2-6; 8 nucleotides line up with TRBD1. With V trimmed by 5 bases and J by 3 bases, 6 bases remained unmatched. This CDR3 is built from 16 residues. Per the germline V gene, CDR1 is SGHTA and CDR2 is FQGNSA. CDR3 sequence: CASSPTGTGGANVLTF. The DNA of the CDR3 is TGTGCCAGCAGCCCAACAGGGACAGGTGGGGCCAACGTCCTGACTTTC.

This clonotype was detected many times. The J gene is TRBJ1-4, the V gene TRBV11-3; weak D call: TRBD1 (5 bases). Germline CDR1 and CDR2: SGHNT and YENEEA. Trimming cost V 4 bases and J 0 bases, with 9 bases left between them. The CDR3 is 15 amino acids. The CDR3 sequence is CASSSRGATNEKLFF. The CDR3 DNA reads as TGTGCCAGCAGCTCCCGAGGGGCAACTAATGAAAAACTGTTTTTT.

This clonotype came up a few times. The rearrangement links TRBV6-2 or TRBV6-3 to TRBJ2-2; 13 bases match TRBD2. Germline V gives CDR1 MNHEY, CDR2 SVGEGT. The CDR3 totals 17 residues. The trim removed 6 bases at V and 7 bases at J, leaving 11 bases unmatched. CDR3 residues: CASSIGLAGDLHGELFF. The DNA of the CDR3 is TGTGCCAGCAGCATAGGACTAGCGGGAGATCTTCACGGGGAGCTGTTTTTT.

V and J are TRBV7-7 and TRBJ2-1; D is possibly TRBD1 or TRBD2 (9 bases each). The V end lost 5 bases, the J end lost 10 bases, and 21 bases lay between the germline ends. Looked up from germline, CDR1 is SSHAT and CDR2 is FNYEAQ (reference sequence). The CDR3 has 15 residues. The CDR3 loop reads CASSPTGGLAGEQFF. Here the CDR3 DNA reads TGTGCCAGCAGCCCGACAGGGGGACTAGCAGGCGAGCAGTTCTTC.

This clonotype was detected many times. The gene calls are TRBV7-9 and TRBJ2-7, with D perhaps TRBD1 (6 bases). The CDR3 runs 16 residues. Germline V gene lookup returns CDR1 SEHNR and CDR2 FQNEAQ (reference sequence). Deletions cut 2 bases from V and 0 bases from J, with 14 bases between. CDR3 nucleotides: TGTGCCAGCAGCTTATACCGGGACACGAGCTCCTACGAGCAGTACTTC. This sequence encodes CASSLYRDTSSYEQYF.

CDR3 sequence reads: CASSYFLAGPSSYEQYF. The CDR3 bases are TGTGCCAGCAGCTACTTTCTAGCGGGGCCAAGCTCCTACGAGCAGTACTTC. The chain has TRBV5-8 and TRBJ2-7, with TRBD2 identical over 9 bases. The ends lost 3 bases at V and 0 bases at J; junction bases unmatched: 10. The CDR3 runs to 17 residues. In germline, CDR1 is SGHTS, CDR2 YDEGEE.